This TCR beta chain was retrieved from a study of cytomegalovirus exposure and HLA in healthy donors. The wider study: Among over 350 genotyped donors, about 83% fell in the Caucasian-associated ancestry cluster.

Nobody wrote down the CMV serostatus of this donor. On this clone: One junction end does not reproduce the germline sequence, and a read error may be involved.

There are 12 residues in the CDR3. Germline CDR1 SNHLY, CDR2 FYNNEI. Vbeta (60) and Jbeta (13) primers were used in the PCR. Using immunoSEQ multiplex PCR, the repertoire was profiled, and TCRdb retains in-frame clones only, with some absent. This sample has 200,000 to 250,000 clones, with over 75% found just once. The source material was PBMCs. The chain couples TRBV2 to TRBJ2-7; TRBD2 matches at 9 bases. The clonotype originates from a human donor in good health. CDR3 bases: TGTGCCAGCACGGCGGCCTATAGCGGGAGCGGTTTC. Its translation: CASTAAYSGSGF.